The entry below describes one TCR beta chain. Its antigen is undetermined. The sample comes from a study of cytotoxic CD8 clonotypes in ibrutinib-treated CLL. Study-wide results and limits: Sustained-remission and progressing patients diverged in sampling times.

Germline CDR1 reads MGHRA; CDR2 reads YSYEKL. V gave up 4 bases and J gave up 0 bases, with 16 bases separating them. The CDR3 is 17 residues long. Sequencing was designed to attain a depth spanning 1 in 200,000 to 1 in 1 million T cells. This table comes from immunoSEQ multiplex PCR, and its TCRdb copy is limited to in-frame clones, with some not included. This sample carries about 300,000 clones, about 72% of them seen once, and the ten largest clones take about 5.8%. The chain employs TRBV4-1 and TRBJ2-1, with D perhaps matching TRBD2 (6 bases). This material consisted of PBMCs, taken at disease progression, from a patient treated with ibrutinib. This receptor was obtained from a human donor with chronic lymphocytic leukemia. In nucleotides, the CDR3 is TGCGCCAGCAGCCTCCTACCGGCGGGATTCTCCTACAATGAGCAGTTCTTC. This encodes CASSLLPAGFSYNEQFF.